Below, 8 T cell receptor beta chains from the same sample are listed, as sequenced in a study of blood T cell repertoires in COVID-19. Method: immunoSEQ multiplex PCR; TCRdb's copy keeps in-frame clones and lacks some. The sample shows around 260,000 clones, about 93% of them seen only once. The specimen was PBMCs or T cells enriched from blood (not recorded which). The receptors come from a woman in her 30s who had recovered from COVID-19.

The chain joins TRBV7-2 to TRBJ2-6, with TRBD2 matching over 7 bases. Trimming at V came to 3 bases and at J to 0 bases, leaving 2 bases not matched to a gene. The CDR3 length is 16 residues. CDR1 is SGHTA and CDR2 is FQGNSA in the germline V gene. CDR3 nucleotides: TGTGCCAGCAGCTTCGGGGGGTACTCTGGGGCCAACGTCCTGACTTTC. Amino acids: CASSFGGYSGANVLTF.

This clone occurred once. The gene calls are TRBV10-2 and TRBJ2-1; possible D gene TRBD1, 6 bases. Germline assignment: CDR1 WSHSY and CDR2 SAAADI. V dropped 2 bases and J dropped 7 bases, with 18 bases sitting between them. The CDR3 consists of 16 residues. The chain's CDR3 is CASSEGGTGYVNEQFF. Here the CDR3 DNA reads TGCGCCAGCAGTGAGGGGGGCACAGGGTACGTGAATGAGCAGTTCTTC.

The chain links TRBV23-1 to TRBJ1-6; 8 nucleotides agree with TRBD1. TRBV23-1 is known as an ORF, though its function is uncertain. V shed 6 bases, J shed 6 bases, and the junction held 13 bases outside the gene matches. This CDR3 is 17 amino acids long. CDR3 bases: TGCGCCAGCAGGGACCTGACTCGGGACAGGACTAATTCACCCCTCCACTTT. Its translation: CASRDLTRDRTNSPLHF.

The rearrangement links TRBV9 to TRBJ1-1, with D maybe TRBD1 (6 bases). Trimming took off 1 base at V and 10 bases at J, with 11 bases between the two ends. Germline-derived CDR1 and CDR2 are SGDLS and YYNGEE. The CDR3 sequence is 12 residues long. The CDR3 DNA reads as TGTGCCAGCAGCGTAATACAGGGCAGAGCTTTCTTT. It codes for CASSVIQGRAFF.

This clone was recorded once. This chain joins TRBV20-1 and TRBJ2-5, with D possibly being TRBD2 (5 bases). This CDR3 is 11 amino acids long. Trimming shortened V by 5 bases and J by 3 bases, and 7 bases separated the two germline ends. Germline V CDR1 and CDR2: DFQATT, SNEGSKA (reference sequence). Written as DNA, the CDR3 is TGCAGTGCTTCGGGGAAAGAGACCCAGTACTTC. Translating gives CSASGKETQYF.

The rearrangement joins TRBV28 to TRBJ2-1, with 11 bases lining up with TRBD2. Germline V lookup: CDR1 MDHEN, CDR2 SYDVKM. The CDR3 has 18 residues. V was clipped by 5 bases and J by 4 bases; unmatched bases: 13. CDR3 nucleotide sequence: TGTGCCAGCAGTCCACCGACTCCAGGACTAGCGGGTTACAATGAGCAGTTCTTC. Translated, it gives CASSPPTPGLAGYNEQFF.

This chain uses TRBV15 with TRBJ1-1, with TRBD1 matching over 11 bases. There are 15 residues in the CDR3. CDR1 and CDR2 from the germline V gene are LNHNV and YYDKDF (reference sequence). With 2 bases clipped from V and 6 bases from J, the junction kept 5 bases outside the gene matches. The CDR3 sequence: CATSRRDRGFAEAFF. CDR3 nucleotides: TGTGCCACCAGCAGACGGGACAGGGGGTTTGCTGAAGCTTTCTTT. Combining the CDR3 with reference TRBV15 and TRBJ1-1 gives the whole variable domain DAMVIQNPRYQVTQFGKPVTLSCSQTLNHNVMYWYQQKSSQAPKLLFHYYDKDFNNEADTPDNFQSRRPNTSFCFLDIRSPGLGDTAMYLCATSRRDRGFAEAFFGQGTRLTVV.

The rearrangement links TRBV10-3 to TRBJ2-1; TRBD2 aligns across 7 bases. The V segment lost 7 bases and the J segment 5 bases; nucleotides outside the gene matches: 5. From germline, CDR1 is ENHRY and CDR2 SYGVKD. The CDR3 extends over 13 amino acids. The CDR3 DNA follows: TGTGCCATCAAGGAGCGGGGTAACAATGAGCAGTTCTTC. Its protein is CAIKERGNNEQFF.